A single sample is the source of the 24 T cell receptor beta chains below, sequenced in a study. TCRdb re-called the 5' RACE reads with MiXCR, one entry per CDR3 protein. The sample lists some 7,900 distinct CDR3 sequences, around half occurring once. Sequenced: memory CD4+ T cells sorted from a lymph node. The subset was: memory CD4+ T cells, CD4+CD45RO+CD25-. The source is a female donor with breast cancer.

The chain carries TRBV6-2 or TRBV6-3 and TRBJ1-6; no reliable D call. The CDR3 contains 17 residues. Trimming took off 4 bases at V and 6 bases at J, with 19 bases between the two ends. Germline CDR1 reads MNHEY; CDR2 reads SVGEGT. The CDR3 loop is CASSFTTGDHLNSPLHF. The CDR3 bases are TGTGCCAGCAGTTTTACCACCGGGGATCACCTTAATTCACCCCTCCACTTT.

Of note for this clonotype: A single base separates this from a much larger clone, so it may be a read error. Given the absence of the conserved phenylalanine or tryptophan at the CDR3 end, a read error is likely. The rearrangement uses TRBV7-6 and TRBJ2-1; D possibly corresponds to TRBD2 (5 bases). This CDR3 has 16 amino acids. Germline values: CDR1 SGHVS, CDR2 FNYEAQ. Between the trimmed V and J ends, which lost 1 base and 6 bases, there was a span of 16 bases. CDR3 nucleotide sequence: TGTGCCAGCAGCTTAGTTTCGGGGTTAGGTGGCAATGAGCAGTTCCTC. Protein sequence: CASSLVSGLGGNEQFL.

This sequence joins TRBV4-2 and TRBJ2-3; D call uncertain. Germline-derived CDR1 and CDR2 are LGHNA and YNFKEQ. CDR3 length: 15 residues. V dropped 0 bases and J dropped 2 bases, with 9 bases sitting between them. The CDR3 sequence is CASSQDRRTTDTQYF. CDR3 sequence (DNA): TGTGCCAGCAGCCAAGATAGGAGAACCACAGATACGCAGTATTTT.

The chain couples TRBV7-9 to TRBJ1-2, with D possibly being TRBD1 (6 bases). The CDR3 loop spans 15 amino acids. Trimming took off 7 bases at V and 3 bases at J, with 18 bases between the two ends. Germline V gene data show CDR1 as SEHNR and CDR2 as FQNEAQ (reference sequence). CDR3 sequence (DNA): TGTGCCAGCAAATCCATTAGGGGGGAAGACTATGGCTACACCTTC. Amino acid sequence: CASKSIRGEDYGYTF.

The V call is TRBV18, the J call TRBJ1-5; D is ambiguous. The CDR3 length is 14 residues. The germline V gene has CDR1 KGHSH and CDR2 LQKENI. V lost 2 bases and J lost 0, with 5 bases in between. Here the CDR3 reads CASSPGYSNQPQHF. CDR3 bases: TGTGCCAGCTCACCAGGATATAGCAATCAGCCCCAGCATTTT.

CDR3 bases: TGCGCCAGCAGCGGGGACAGAGATAATTCACCCCTCCACTTT. Translated: CASSGDRDNSPLHF. The V gene is TRBV4-1, the J gene TRBJ1-6, with TRBD1 identical over 7 bases. The CDR3 covers 14 residues. Per the germline V gene, CDR1 is MGHRA and CDR2 is YSYEKL. V dropped 5 bases and J dropped 5; count of bases not matched to a gene: 3.

The V call is TRBV29-1, the J call TRBJ2-3; 9 bases match TRBD2. V lost 4 bases to trimming and J lost 3 bases; unmatched junction nucleotides: 5. This CDR3 is 14 amino acids long. Germline V gene data show CDR1 as SQVTM and CDR2 as ANQGSEA. The CDR3 sequence: CSVGASGTTDTQYF. Written as DNA, the CDR3 is TGCAGCGTTGGCGCTAGCGGGACAACAGATACGCAGTATTTT.

The chain recombines TRBV7-2 with TRBJ1-5; D call uncertain. The CDR3 totals 15 residues. The germline CDR1 and CDR2 sequences are SGHTA and FQGNSA. Trimming removed 3 bases at V and 0 bases at J, with 9 bases between. The CDR3 region is CASSFPPASNQPQHF. The CDR3, as DNA: TGTGCCAGCAGCTTCCCGCCGGCTAGCAATCAGCCCCAGCATTTT.

The J gene is TRBJ2-7, the V gene TRBV7-2; D may be TRBD2 (6 bases). The CDR3 covers 15 residues. The germline gives CDR1 SGHTA, CDR2 FQGNSA. Trimming removed 1 base at V and 7 bases at J, with 17 bases between. This CDR3 reads CASSLGRAGLREQYF. CDR3 DNA sequence: TGTGCCAGCAGCTTAGGGCGAGCTGGACTACGAGAGCAGTACTTC. The variable domain in full, completed from reference TRBV7-2 and TRBJ2-7, reads GAGVSQSPSNKVTEKGKDVELRCDPISGHTALYWYRQSLGQGLEFLIYFQGNSAPDKSGLPSDRFSAERTGGSVSTLTIQRTQQEDSAVYLCASSLGRAGLREQYFGPGTRLTVT.

Concerning this clonotype: The conserved final phenylalanine or tryptophan is absent from the CDR3, which likely points to a read error. The chain joins TRBV12-3 or TRBV12-4 to TRBJ2-3; 8 bases map to TRBD1. The CDR3 spans 17 residues. The CDR3 bases are TGTGCCAGCAGGTTAGGAAGAACAGGGGGACGCACAGATACGCAGTATCTT. It translates to CASRLGRTGGRTDTQYL.

J is TRBJ2-5 and V is TRBV4-2; 11 bases align to TRBD2. V was pared by 3 bases and J by 2 bases, with 5 bases of the junction left unmatched. The CDR3 is 16 amino acids. Germline CDR1 and CDR2: LGHNA and YNFKEQ. This CDR3 is CASSQSTSGIQETQYF. CDR3 in DNA: TGTGCCAGCAGCCAGTCGACTAGCGGGATTCAAGAGACCCAGTACTTC.

The CDR3 DNA sequence: TGTGCCAGCAGCGACAGACCCGGGACAGGGAGACTCGGAAACATTCAGTACTTC. It specifies CASSDRPGTGRLGNIQYF. This rearrangement joins TRBV7-6 to TRBJ2-4, with TRBD1 matching over 9 bases. V was clipped by 5 bases and J by 6 bases; unmatched bases: 17. Germline V lookup: CDR1 SGHVS, CDR2 FNYEAQ. This CDR3 region has 18 residues.

The genes are TRBV5-1 and TRBJ2-1; D may be TRBD2 (6 bases). In germline, CDR1 is SGHRS, CDR2 YFSETQ. CDR3 length: 15 residues. V lost 6 bases to trimming and J lost 0 bases, with 13 bases between them. The CDR3 region has the DNA TGCGCCAGCACCGCCGAGGGAGGCTCCTACAATGAGCAGTTCTTC. Amino acid sequence: CASTAEGGSYNEQFF.

The CDR3 spells CSPRRPQETQYF. The CDR3 DNA reads TGCAGTCCGCGGAGACCCCAAGAGACCCAGTACTTC. The J gene is TRBJ2-5, the V gene TRBV20-1, with D unclear. Germline loops: CDR1 DFQATT, CDR2 SNEGSKA (reference sequence). V shed 8 bases and J shed 1 base, with 11 bases lying between them. CDR3 length: 12 amino acids.

This clonotype was seen just once. The chain combines TRBV7-2 with TRBJ2-3; D remains ambiguous. The CDR3 runs to 12 residues. Germline assignment: CDR1 SGHTA and CDR2 FQGNSA. The V end lost 5 bases, the J end lost 7 bases, and 10 bases lay between the germline ends. Here the CDR3 DNA reads TGTGCCAGCAGCACCCTTTACTATACGCAGTATTTT. This translates into CASSTLYYTQYF. Combining the CDR3 with reference TRBV7-2 and TRBJ2-3 gives the whole variable domain GAGVSQSPSNKVTEKGKDVELRCDPISGHTALYWYRQSLGQGLEFLIYFQGNSAPDKSGLPSDRFSAERTGGSVSTLTIQRTQQEDSAVYLCASSTLYYTQYFGPGTRLTVL.

The rearrangement links TRBV9 to TRBJ2-1; D may match TRBD1 or TRBD2 (5 bases each). The CDR3 totals 16 residues. The germline gives CDR1 SGDLS, CDR2 YYNGEE. Trimming cost V 4 bases and J 0 bases, with 14 bases left between them. DNA of the CDR3: TGTGCCAGCAGCTTAGGGACCAAGAGCTCCTACAATGAGCAGTTCTTC. Its protein product is CASSLGTKSSYNEQFF. The full variable domain, its missing parts supplied by reference TRBV9 and TRBJ2-1, is DSGVTQTPKHLITATGQRVTLRCSPRSGDLSVYWYQQSLDQGLQFLIQYYNGEERAKGNILERFSAQQFPDLHSELNLSSLELGDSALYFCASSLGTKSSYNEQFFGPGTRLTVL.

This clonotype was seen just once. A read error may account for a junction end that differs from germline. This chain links TRBV12-3 or TRBV12-4 with TRBJ1-2; no clear D gene. CDR3 length: 15 amino acids. The CDR3 DNA is TGTGCCAGCGGTTTGTCGAGGGCCCCTAACTATGGCTACACCTTC. Translating it yields CASGLSRAPNYGYTF.

V usage is TRBV12-3 or TRBV12-4 and J usage is TRBJ1-1, with D perhaps TRBD1 (6 bases). V was trimmed by 10 bases and J by 1 base, leaving 13 bases between them. There are 13 residues in the CDR3. CDR3 coding DNA: TGTGCCACCAACCGGGACAAGAACACTGAAGCTTTCTTT. Residues: CATNRDKNTEAFF.

This clonotype was seen a handful of times. The chain employs TRBV6-5 and TRBJ2-7; 8 bases line up with TRBD2. Per the germline V gene, CDR1 is MNHEY and CDR2 is SVGAGI. The CDR3 is 16 amino acids. Losses at the gene ends were 2 bases for V and 3 bases for J; bases not matched to a gene: 9. This CDR3 reads CASSYTSGLDYYEQYF. Written as DNA, the CDR3 is TGTGCCAGCAGTTACACCTCGGGACTAGATTACTACGAGCAGTACTTC.

Only a few counts were recorded for this clonotype. The chain recombines TRBV5-5 with TRBJ1-2; D is uncertain. Trimming left V 0 bases short and J 2 bases short, with 5 bases between. Germline assignment: CDR1 SGHKS and CDR2 YYEKEE (reference sequence). The CDR3 contains 13 residues. The CDR3 DNA follows: TGTGCCAGCAGCTTGGTAGGGAACTATGGCTACACCTTC. Amino acid sequence: CASSLVGNYGYTF.

J is TRBJ2-7 and V is TRBV5-5; D remains ambiguous. Trimming removed 3 bases at V and 3 bases at J, with 10 bases between. Germline lookup yields CDR1 SGHKS and CDR2 YYEKEE (reference sequence). The length of the CDR3 is 13 residues. CDR3 loop: CASSWRPIYEQYF. The CDR3 DNA sequence: TGTGCCAGCAGCTGGCGACCGATCTACGAGCAGTACTTC.

This chain links TRBV18 with TRBJ2-2, with D unresolved. CDR1 and CDR2 from the germline V gene are KGHSH and LQKENI. This CDR3 contains 17 residues. Between the trimmed V and J ends, which lost 2 bases and 1 base, there was a span of 14 bases. CDR3 sequence: CASSPNGNQWNTGELFF. The CDR3 DNA sequence: TGTGCCAGCTCACCAAACGGAAACCAATGGAACACCGGGGAGCTGTTTTTT.

The count of this clonotype is one. An end of the junction differs from the germline gene, which may be a read error. The J gene is TRBJ1-3, the V gene TRBV28; 7 bases are shared with TRBD1. Germline values: CDR1 MDHEN, CDR2 SYDVKM. This CDR3 region has 15 residues. CDR3 loop: CDSSFTGAAGNTIYF. The CDR3 DNA follows: TGTGACAGCAGTTTCACAGGGGCGGCTGGAAACACCATATATTTT.

This clonotype has more than one count but fewer than ten. This chain connects TRBV6-5 to TRBJ2-7; D gene uncertain. Trimming pared 3 bases from V and 3 bases from J, leaving 12 bases between. In germline, CDR1 is MNHEY, CDR2 SVGAGI. The CDR3 runs 14 residues. The CDR3 nucleotides are TGTGCCAGCAGTTATACGGGCCAGAGCTACGAGCAGTACTTC. Translating it yields CASSYTGQSYEQYF.